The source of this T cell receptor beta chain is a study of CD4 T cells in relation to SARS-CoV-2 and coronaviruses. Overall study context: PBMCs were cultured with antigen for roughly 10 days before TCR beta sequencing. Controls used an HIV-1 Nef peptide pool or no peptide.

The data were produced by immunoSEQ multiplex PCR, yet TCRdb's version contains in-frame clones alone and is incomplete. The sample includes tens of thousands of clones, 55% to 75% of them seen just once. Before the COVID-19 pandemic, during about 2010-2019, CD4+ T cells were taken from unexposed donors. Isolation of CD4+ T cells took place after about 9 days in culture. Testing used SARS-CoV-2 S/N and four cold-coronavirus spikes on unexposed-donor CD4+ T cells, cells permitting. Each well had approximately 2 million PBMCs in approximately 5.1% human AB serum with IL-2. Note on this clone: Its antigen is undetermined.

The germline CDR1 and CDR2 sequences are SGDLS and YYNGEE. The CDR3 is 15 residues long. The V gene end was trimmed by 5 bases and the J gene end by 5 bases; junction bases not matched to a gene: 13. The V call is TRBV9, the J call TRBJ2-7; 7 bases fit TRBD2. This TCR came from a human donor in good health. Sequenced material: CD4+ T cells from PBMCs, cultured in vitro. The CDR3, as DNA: TGTGCCAGCAGTCGGACTAGTTGGGGTTCGGACGAGCAGTACTTC. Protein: CASSRTSWGSDEQYF.